These 2 T cell receptor beta chains came from one sample sequenced in a study of T cell responses to AZD1222 COVID-19 vaccine. Sequenced by immunoSEQ multiplex PCR; TCRdb stores in-frame clones only, minus some. The sample comprises 110,000 or so clones, 88% of which are singletons, and roughly 15% rests with the top ten. The input for sequencing was peripheral blood, taken on day 0 of AZD1222 vaccination. All receptors derive from an adult in good health.

The V and J genes are TRBV19 and TRBJ2-1; D is unclear. This CDR3 has 11 residues. CDR1 is LNHDA, CDR2 SQIVND, per germline (reference sequence). Trimming shortened V by 6 bases and J by 8 bases, and 8 bases separated the two germline ends. The CDR3 here is CASSQHYEQFF. DNA of the CDR3: TGTGCCAGTAGCCAGCATTATGAGCAGTTCTTC.

The chain couples TRBV13 to TRBJ1-3; D not resolved. This CDR3 comprises 16 residues. In germline, CDR1 is PRHDT, CDR2 FYEKMQ (reference sequence). V dropped 5 bases and J dropped 0 bases, with 14 bases sitting between them. This chain's CDR3 is CASSLKTPHSGNTIYF. Written as DNA, the CDR3 is TGTGCCAGCAGCCTAAAGACACCACACTCTGGAAACACCATATATTTT. Complete variable domain (other parts from reference TRBV13 and TRBJ1-3): AAGVIQSPRHLIKEKRETATLKCYPIPRHDTVYWYQQGPGQDPQFLISFYEKMQSDKGSIPDRFSAQQFSDYHSELNMSSLELGDSALYFCASSLKTPHSGNTIYFGEGSWLTVV.